The source of this T cell receptor (beta chain) is a study of blood T cell repertoires in COVID-19. Study-wide background: PBMCs, B-cell-depleted T cells, or T cells provided the cDNA or gDNA that made up the material.

Unmatched junction bases numbered 8, after V lost 2 bases and J lost 6 bases. In germline, CDR1 is LGHNT, CDR2 FRNRAP. The CDR3 loop spans 17 amino acids. Only in-frame clones appear in the TCRdb table, and some are missing; sequencing was by immunoSEQ multiplex PCR. In the table there are roughly 250,000 clones, 83% of which are singletons. The chain couples TRBV12-5 to TRBJ1-6; 9 bases match TRBD1. The specimen was peripheral blood. The TCR sequence derives from a woman aged 50 to 60 with acute or convalescent COVID-19. CDR3 sequence (DNA): TGTGCTAGTGGTTTGCCGGGGGACAGGGTGCGTAATTCACCCCTCCACTTT. Translating it yields CASGLPGDRVRNSPLHF.